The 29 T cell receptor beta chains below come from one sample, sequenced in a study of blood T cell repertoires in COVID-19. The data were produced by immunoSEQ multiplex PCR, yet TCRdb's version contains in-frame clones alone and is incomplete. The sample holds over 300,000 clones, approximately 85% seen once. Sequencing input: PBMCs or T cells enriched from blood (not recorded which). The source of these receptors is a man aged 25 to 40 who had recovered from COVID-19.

The DNA of the CDR3 is TGTGCCAGCAGCAGGGCCCCCGGGGAGCTGTTTTTT. This encodes CASSRAPGELFF. This chain uses TRBV2 with TRBJ2-2, with a possible D match to TRBD1 (5 bases). Trimming removed 6 bases at V and 6 bases at J, with 8 bases between. CDR3 length: 12 amino acids. CDR1 is SNHLY, CDR2 FYNNEI, per germline. The full variable domain, in which reference TRBV2 and TRBJ2-2 provide the parts outside the CDR3, is EPEVTQTPSHQVTQMGQEVILRCVPISNHLYFYWYRQILGQKVEFLVSFYNNEISEKSEIFDDQFSVERPDGSNFTLKIRSTKLEDSAMYFCASSRAPGELFFGEGSRLTVL.

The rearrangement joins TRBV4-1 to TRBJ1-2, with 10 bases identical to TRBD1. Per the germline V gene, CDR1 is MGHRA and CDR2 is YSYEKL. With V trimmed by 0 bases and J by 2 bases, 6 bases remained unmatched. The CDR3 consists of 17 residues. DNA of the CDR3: TGCGCCAGCAGCCAAGAAGCAGGGGGACAGGGGAACTATGGCTACACCTTC. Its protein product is CASSQEAGGQGNYGYTF.

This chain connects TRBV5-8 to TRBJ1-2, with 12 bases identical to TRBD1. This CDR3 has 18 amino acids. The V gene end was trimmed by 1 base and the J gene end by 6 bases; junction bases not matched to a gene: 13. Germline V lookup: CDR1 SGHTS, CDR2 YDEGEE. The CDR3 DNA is TGTGCCAGCAGCTTGTCGGGACAGGGGGCGGCACGAATGGATGGCTACACCTTC. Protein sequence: CASSLSGQGAARMDGYTF.

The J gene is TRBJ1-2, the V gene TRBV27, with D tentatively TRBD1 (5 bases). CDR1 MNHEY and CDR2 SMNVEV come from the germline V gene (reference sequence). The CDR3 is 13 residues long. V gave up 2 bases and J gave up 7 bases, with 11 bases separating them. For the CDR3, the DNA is TGTGCCAGCAGTTTACTCCAGGGCGGTGGCTACACCTTC. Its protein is CASSLLQGGGYTF.

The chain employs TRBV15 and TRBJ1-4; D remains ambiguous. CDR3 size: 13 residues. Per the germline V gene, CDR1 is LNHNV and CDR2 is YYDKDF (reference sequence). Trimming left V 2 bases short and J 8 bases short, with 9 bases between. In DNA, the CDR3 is TGTGCCACCAGCAGATCAGGCCGGGAAAAACTGTTTTTT. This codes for CATSRSGREKLFF.

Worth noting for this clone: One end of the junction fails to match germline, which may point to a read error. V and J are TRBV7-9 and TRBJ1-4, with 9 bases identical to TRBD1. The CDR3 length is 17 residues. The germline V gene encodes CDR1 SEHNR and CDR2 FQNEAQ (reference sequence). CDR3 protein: CASSSGVLQGAKEKLFF. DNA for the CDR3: TGTGCCAGCAGCTCGGGAGTCCTACAGGGGGCTAAGGAAAAACTGTTTTTT. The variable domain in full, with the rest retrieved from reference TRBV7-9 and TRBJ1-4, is DTGVSQNPRHKITKRGQNVTFRCDPISEHNRLYWYRQTLGQGPEFLTYFQNEAQLEKSRLLSDRFSAERPKGSFSTLEIQRTEQGDSAMYLCASSSGVLQGAKEKLFFGSGTQLSVL.

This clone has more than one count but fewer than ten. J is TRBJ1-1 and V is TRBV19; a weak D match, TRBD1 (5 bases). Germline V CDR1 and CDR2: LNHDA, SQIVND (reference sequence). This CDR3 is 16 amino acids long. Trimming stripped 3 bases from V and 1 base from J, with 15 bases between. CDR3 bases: TGTGCCAGTAGTATTGGTTGGAGGGGCGGGAACACTGAAGCTTTCTTT. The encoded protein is CASSIGWRGGNTEAFF.

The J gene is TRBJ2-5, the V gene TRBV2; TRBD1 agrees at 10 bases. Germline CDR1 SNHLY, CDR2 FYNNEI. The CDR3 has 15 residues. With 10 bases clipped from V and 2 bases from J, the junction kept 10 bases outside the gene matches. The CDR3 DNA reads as TGTGCCACAACTACCGGGACAGGGGAACAAGAGACCCAGTACTTC. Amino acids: CATTTGTGEQETQYF.

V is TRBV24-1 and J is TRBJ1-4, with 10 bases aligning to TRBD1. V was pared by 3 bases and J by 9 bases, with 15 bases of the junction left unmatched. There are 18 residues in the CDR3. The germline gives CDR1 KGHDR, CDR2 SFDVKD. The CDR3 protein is CATSDLPGQGSSEKKLFF. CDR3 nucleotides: TGTGCCACCAGTGATCTACCGGGACAGGGGTCTTCTGAGAAAAAACTGTTTTTT.

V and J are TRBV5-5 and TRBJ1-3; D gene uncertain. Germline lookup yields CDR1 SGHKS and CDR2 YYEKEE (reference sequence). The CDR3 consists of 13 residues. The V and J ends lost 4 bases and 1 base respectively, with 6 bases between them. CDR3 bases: TGTGCCAGCAGCCCCCCTTCTGGAAACACCATATATTTT. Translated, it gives CASSPPSGNTIYF.

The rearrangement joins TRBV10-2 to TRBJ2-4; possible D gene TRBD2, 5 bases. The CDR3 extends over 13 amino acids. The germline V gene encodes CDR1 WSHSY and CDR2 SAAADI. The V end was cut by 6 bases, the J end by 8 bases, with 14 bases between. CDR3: CASRQGSGDIQYF. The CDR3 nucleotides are TGCGCCAGCAGGCAAGGGAGTGGGGACATTCAGTACTTC.

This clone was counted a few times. DNA for the CDR3: TGTGCCAGCAAACCGGGCAAGGGGGGCTACACCTTC. Amino acid sequence: CASKPGKGGYTF. This sequence joins TRBV12-3 or TRBV12-4 and TRBJ1-2, with a possible D match to TRBD1 (5 bases). The germline V and J ends were trimmed by 7 bases and 8 bases, with 14 bases remaining between them. This CDR3 comprises 12 residues.

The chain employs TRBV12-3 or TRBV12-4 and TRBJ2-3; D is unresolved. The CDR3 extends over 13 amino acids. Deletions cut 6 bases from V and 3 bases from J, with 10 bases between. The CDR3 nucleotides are TGTGCCAGCAGCCGAAGAGGAACAGATACGCAGTATTTT. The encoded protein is CASSRRGTDTQYF.

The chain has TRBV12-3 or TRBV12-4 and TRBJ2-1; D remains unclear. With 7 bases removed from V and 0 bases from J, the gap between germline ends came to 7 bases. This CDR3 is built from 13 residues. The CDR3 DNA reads TGTGCCAGCACTATAAGCTCCTACAATGAGCAGTTCTTC. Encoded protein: CASTISSYNEQFF.

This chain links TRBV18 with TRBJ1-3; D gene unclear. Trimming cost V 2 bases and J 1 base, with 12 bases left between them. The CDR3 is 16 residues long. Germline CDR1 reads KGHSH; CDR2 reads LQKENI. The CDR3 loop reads CASSPGTGRSGNTIYF. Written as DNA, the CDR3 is TGTGCCAGCTCACCAGGAACCGGGAGGTCTGGAAACACCATATATTTT.

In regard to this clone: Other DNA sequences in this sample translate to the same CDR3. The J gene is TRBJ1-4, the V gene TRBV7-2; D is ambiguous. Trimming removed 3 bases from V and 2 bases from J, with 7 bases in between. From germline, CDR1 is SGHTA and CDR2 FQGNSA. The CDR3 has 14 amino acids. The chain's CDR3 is CASSFRGTNEKLFF. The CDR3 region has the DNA TGTGCCAGCAGCTTCAGAGGGACTAATGAAAAACTGTTTTTT.

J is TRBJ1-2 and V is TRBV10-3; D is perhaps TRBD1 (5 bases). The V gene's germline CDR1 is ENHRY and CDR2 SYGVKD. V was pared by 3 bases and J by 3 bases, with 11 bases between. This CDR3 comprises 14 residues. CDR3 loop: CAISESDTYYGYTF. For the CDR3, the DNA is TGTGCCATCAGTGAATCGGACACATACTATGGCTACACCTTC.

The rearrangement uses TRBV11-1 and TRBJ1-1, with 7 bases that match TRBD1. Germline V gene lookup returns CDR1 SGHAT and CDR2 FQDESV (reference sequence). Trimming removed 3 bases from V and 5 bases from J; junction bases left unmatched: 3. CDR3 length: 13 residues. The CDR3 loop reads CASSFLQGTEAFF. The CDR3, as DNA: TGTGCCAGCAGCTTCCTACAGGGGACTGAAGCTTTCTTT.

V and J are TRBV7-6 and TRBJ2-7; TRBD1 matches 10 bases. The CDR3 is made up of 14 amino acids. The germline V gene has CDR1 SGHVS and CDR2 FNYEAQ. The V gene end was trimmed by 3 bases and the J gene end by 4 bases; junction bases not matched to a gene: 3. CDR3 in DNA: TGTGCCAGCAGCTTCGGGACAGGGGTTTACGAGCAGTACTTC. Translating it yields CASSFGTGVYEQYF. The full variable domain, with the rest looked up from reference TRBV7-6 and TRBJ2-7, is GAGVSQSPRYKVTKRGQDVALRCDPISGHVSLYWYRQALGQGPEFLTYFNYEAQQDKSGLPNDRFSAERPEGSISTLTIQRTEQRDSAMYRCASSFGTGVYEQYFGPGTRLTVT.

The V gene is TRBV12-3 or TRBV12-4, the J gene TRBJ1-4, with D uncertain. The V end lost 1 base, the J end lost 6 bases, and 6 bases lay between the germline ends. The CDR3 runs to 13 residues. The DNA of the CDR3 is TGTGCCAGCAGTTTAGGAGCGGATGAAAAACTGTTTTTT. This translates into CASSLGADEKLFF.

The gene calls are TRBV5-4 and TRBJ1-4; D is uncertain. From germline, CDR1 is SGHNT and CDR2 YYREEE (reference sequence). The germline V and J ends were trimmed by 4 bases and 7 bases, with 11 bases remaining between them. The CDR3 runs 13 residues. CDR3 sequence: CASSICRCEKLFF. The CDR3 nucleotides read TGTGCCAGCAGCATATGCCGGTGTGAAAAACTGTTTTTT. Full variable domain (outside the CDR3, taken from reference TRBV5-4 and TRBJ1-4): ETGVTQSPTHLIKTRGQQVTLRCSSQSGHNTVSWYQQALGQGPQFIFQYYREEENGRGNFPPRFSGLQFPNYSSELNVNALELDDSALYLCASSICRCEKLFFGSGTQLSVL.

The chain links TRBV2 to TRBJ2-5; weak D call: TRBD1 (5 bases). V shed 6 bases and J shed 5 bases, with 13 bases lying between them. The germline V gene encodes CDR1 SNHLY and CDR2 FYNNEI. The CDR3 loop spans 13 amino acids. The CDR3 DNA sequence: TGTGCCAGCAGGTCCACAGGCCGGGAGACCCAGTACTTC. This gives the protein CASRSTGRETQYF. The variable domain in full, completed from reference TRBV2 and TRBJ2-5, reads EPEVTQTPSHQVTQMGQEVILRCVPISNHLYFYWYRQILGQKVEFLVSFYNNEISEKSEIFDDQFSVERPDGSNFTLKIRSTKLEDSAMYFCASRSTGRETQYFGPGTRLLVL.

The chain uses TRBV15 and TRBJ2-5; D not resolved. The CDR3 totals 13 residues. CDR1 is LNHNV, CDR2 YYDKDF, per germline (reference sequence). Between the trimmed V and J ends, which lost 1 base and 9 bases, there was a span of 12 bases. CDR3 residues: CATSRVNRAAQYF. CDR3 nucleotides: TGTGCCACCAGCAGAGTTAATCGCGCGGCCCAGTACTTC.

In DNA, the CDR3 is TGTGCCAGCAGCTTGTTCCAGGGCATCCAAGAGACCCAGTACTTC. Translation: CASSLFQGIQETQYF. The chain employs TRBV5-6 and TRBJ2-5; D may be TRBD1 (5 bases). The V gene's germline CDR1 is SGHDT and CDR2 YYEEEE. The CDR3 is 15 amino acids. Trimming removed 1 base from V and 1 base from J, with 11 bases in between.

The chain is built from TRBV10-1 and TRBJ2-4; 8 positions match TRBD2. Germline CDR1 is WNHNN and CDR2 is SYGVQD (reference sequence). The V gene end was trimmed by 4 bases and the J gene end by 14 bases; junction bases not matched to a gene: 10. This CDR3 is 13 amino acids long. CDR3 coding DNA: TGCGCCAGCAGTGGGTCCATAGCGGGGATTGAGTACTTC. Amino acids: CASSGSIAGIEYF.

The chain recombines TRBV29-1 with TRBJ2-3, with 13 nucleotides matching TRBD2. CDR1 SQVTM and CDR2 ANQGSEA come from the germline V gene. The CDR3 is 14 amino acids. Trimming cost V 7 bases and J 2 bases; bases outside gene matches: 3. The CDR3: CSATSGGATDTQYF. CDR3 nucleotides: TGCAGCGCTACTAGCGGGGGGGCCACAGATACGCAGTATTTT.

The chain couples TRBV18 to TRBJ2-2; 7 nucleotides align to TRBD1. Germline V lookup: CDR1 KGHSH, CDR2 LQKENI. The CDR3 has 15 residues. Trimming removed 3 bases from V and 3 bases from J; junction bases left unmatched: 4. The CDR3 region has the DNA TGTGCCAGCTCACCCAAGGGGGCCGACACCGGGGAGCTGTTTTTT. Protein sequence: CASSPKGADTGELFF.

The CDR3 region is CASSYRDSDTQYF. The DNA for the CDR3 is TGTGCCAGCAGCTACCGGGACAGTGATACGCAGTATTTT. The chain combines TRBV7-2 with TRBJ2-3; 7 nucleotides agree with TRBD1. The CDR3 runs 13 residues. V lost 4 bases to trimming and J lost 6 bases; unmatched junction nucleotides: 4. Germline lookup yields CDR1 SGHTA and CDR2 FQGNSA.

DNA for the CDR3: TGCAGCGTTGGGACAGGTACCGGGGAGCTGTTTTTT. It encodes CSVGTGTGELFF. The chain links TRBV29-1 to TRBJ2-2, with 7 bases matching TRBD1. The CDR3 has 12 residues. Per germline, CDR1 SQVTM and CDR2 ANQGSEA. Trimming removed 4 bases from V and 5 bases from J; junction bases left unmatched: 1.